This TCR beta chain was obtained from a study of CD8 T cells in ankylosing spondylitis. Whole-study findings and limits: A motif of eight highly homologous TCR beta variants was seen as apparently characteristic of ankylosing spondylitis blood.

Germline V CDR1 and CDR2: DFQATT, SNEGSKA (reference sequence). The ends were cut back, 5 bases at V and 0 bases at J, with 11 bases in the middle. This CDR3 is built from 14 residues. This clonotype was seen a few times. The antigen remains undetermined. Each CDR3 protein gets one entry after TCRdb re-called the 5' RACE reads with MiXCR. The repertoire includes approximately 540,000 distinct CDR3 sequences, about 13% of them detected once, and over 6.5% sits in the top ten. Sequencing was carried out using blood, either unsorted or a sorted T cell fraction (not recorded which). The rearrangement links TRBV20-1 to TRBJ1-5, with D unclear. This TCR derives from a male donor with ankylosing spondylitis. The CDR3 bases are TGCAGTGCTGAAAAGGTGAATAGCAATCAGCCCCAGCATTTT. Translation gives CSAEKVNSNQPQHF.